These 16 T cell receptor beta chains share one sample of origin, sequenced in a study of Ad26.COV2.S vaccination and SARS-CoV-2 variants. Only in-frame clones appear in the TCRdb table, and some are missing; sequencing was by immunoSEQ multiplex PCR. The sample comprises roughly 390,000 clones, about 88% of which are singletons, and 3.5% rests with the top ten. Treatment denoted: around 19 received Ad26.COV2.S at low or high dose, single or two shots; 5 received placebo; per-sample allocation not given. Collection of samples fell on day 63 after the first vaccine or placebo injection. This specimen was peripheral blood, taken in a trial of Ad26.COV2.S vaccine versus placebo. These receptors all stem from a person aged 18-65 years who received the Ad26.COV2.S COVID-19 vaccine or a placebo.

V and J are TRBV28 and TRBJ1-2, with D possibly being TRBD1 (6 bases). Trimming cost V 6 bases and J 6 bases, with 20 bases left between them. Per germline, CDR1 MDHEN and CDR2 SYDVKM. CDR3 length: 15 amino acids. The CDR3 sequence: CASSRQDWSGHGYTF. CDR3 nucleotides: TGTGCCAGCAGCAGACAGGATTGGTCTGGACATGGCTACACCTTC.

The chain combines TRBV6-5 with TRBJ1-4; D unclear. CDR1 is MNHEY and CDR2 is SVGAGI in the germline V gene. The V gene lost 8 bases and the J gene lost 4 bases, with 11 bases spanning the gap. This CDR3 region has 13 residues. This CDR3 reads CASHERFNEKLFF. The CDR3 DNA reads TGTGCCAGCCATGAACGGTTTAATGAAAAACTGTTTTTT.

V usage is TRBV18 and J usage is TRBJ2-5, with TRBD2 as a possible D gene (5 bases). The germline V gene encodes CDR1 KGHSH and CDR2 LQKENI. The CDR3 is 14 amino acids. V was clipped by 3 bases and J by 3 bases, with 11 bases between them. The CDR3 loop reads CASSPRTREETQYF. CDR3 nucleotide sequence: TGTGCCAGCTCACCGCGAACTAGGGAAGAGACCCAGTACTTC.

V usage is TRBV18 and J usage is TRBJ1-2; TRBD1 agrees at 8 bases. The CDR3 is made up of 13 amino acids. V lost 0 bases and J lost 6; bases outside the gene matches: 0. CDR1 is KGHSH, CDR2 LQKENI, per germline. CDR3 amino acids: CASSPPDRDGYTF. In DNA form, the CDR3 reads TGTGCCAGCTCACCACCGGACAGGGATGGCTACACCTTC. Full variable domain (remainder filled in from reference TRBV18 and TRBJ1-2): NAGVMQNPRHLVRRRGQEARLRCSPMKGHSHVYWYRQLPEEGLKFMVYLQKENIIDESGMPKERFSAEFPKEGPSILRIQQVVRGDSAAYFCASSPPDRDGYTFGSGTRLTVV.

The chain couples TRBV6-6 to TRBJ1-1, with TRBD1 identical over 9 bases. The V segment lost 11 bases and the J segment 3 bases; nucleotides outside the gene matches: 13. Germline V gives CDR1 MNHNY, CDR2 SVGAGI (reference sequence). This CDR3 has 15 residues. CDR3 in DNA: TGTGCCGGCCGGACAGGGGCGGGTTTCCACACTGAAGCTTTCTTT. Protein: CAGRTGAGFHTEAFF.

The chain couples TRBV15 to TRBJ1-1, with 10 nucleotides matching TRBD1. Trimming took 10 bases from V and 0 from J; bases not matched to a gene: 8. This CDR3 has 15 amino acids. Germline CDR1 reads LNHNV; CDR2 reads YYDKDF (reference sequence). This CDR3 reads CAINRQGAMNTEAFF. CDR3 in DNA: TGTGCCATCAATCGACAGGGGGCCATGAACACTGAAGCTTTCTTT.

This sequence joins TRBV27 and TRBJ1-1; D not certain. Between the trimmed V and J ends, which lost 4 bases and 4 bases, there was a span of 13 bases. The CDR3 covers 14 residues. The germline gives CDR1 MNHEY, CDR2 SMNVEV (reference sequence). The CDR3 reads CASSSYMAATEAFF. CDR3 bases: TGTGCCAGCAGTTCATACATGGCCGCCACTGAAGCTTTCTTT.

The rearrangement links TRBV6-4 to TRBJ1-3; possible D gene TRBD1, 5 bases. Per germline, CDR1 MRHNA and CDR2 SNTAGT. The CDR3 has 18 residues. V dropped 11 bases and J dropped 0 bases, with 26 bases sitting between them. CDR3 amino acids: CAGRSGTGPDDSGNTIYF. The CDR3, as DNA: TGTGCCGGACGATCCGGGACTGGGCCAGACGACTCTGGAAACACCATATATTTT.

The V call is TRBV11-2, the J call TRBJ1-5; D is uncertain. Looked up from germline, CDR1 is SGHAT and CDR2 is FQNNGV. Trimming took off 0 bases at V and 7 bases at J, with 7 bases between the two ends. This CDR3 comprises 13 residues. This chain's CDR3 is CASSLEAQQPQHF. The CDR3 nucleotides are TGTGCCAGCAGCTTAGAAGCTCAACAGCCCCAGCATTTT.

This clone occurred once. The chain carries TRBV6-5 and TRBJ1-2; tentative D call: TRBD1 (6 bases). The CDR3 extends over 13 amino acids. The germline V gene has CDR1 MNHEY and CDR2 SVGAGI. Trimming pared 3 bases from V and 6 bases from J, leaving 11 bases between. The chain's CDR3 is CASSYKGGDGYTF. The CDR3 DNA sequence: TGTGCCAGCAGTTATAAGGGGGGGGATGGCTACACCTTC.

The chain couples TRBV6-2 or TRBV6-3 to TRBJ2-7, with D maybe TRBD2 (5 bases). The germline V gene encodes CDR1 MNHEY and CDR2 SVGEGT. Trimming removed 4 bases at V and 2 bases at J, with 12 bases between. The length of the CDR3 is 14 residues. In DNA form, the CDR3 reads TGTGCCAGCAGTTTCGGACTCGGTACCTACGAGCAGTACTTC. Translation: CASSFGLGTYEQYF.

Written as DNA, the CDR3 is TGTGCCAGCAGTTTGGGCACTTACAATGAGCAGTTCTTC. Its protein is CASSLGTYNEQFF. The genes are TRBV27 and TRBJ2-1; no reliable D call. Germline CDR1 is MNHEY and CDR2 is SMNVEV (reference sequence). The CDR3 runs 13 residues. Trimming cost V 3 bases and J 4 bases, with 7 bases left between them.

CDR3: CASSPPAHNEQFF. The CDR3 coding sequence is TGTGCCAGCTCACCACCTGCCCACAATGAGCAGTTCTTC. The chain carries TRBV18 and TRBJ2-1; D unclear. The CDR3 contains 13 residues. Looked up from germline, CDR1 is KGHSH and CDR2 is LQKENI. Between the trimmed V and J ends, which lost 0 bases and 5 bases, there was a span of 5 bases.

The chain links TRBV5-6 to TRBJ2-1; D is perhaps TRBD2 (6 bases). CDR1 SGHDT and CDR2 YYEEEE come from the germline V gene. With 1 base removed from V and 5 bases from J, the gap between germline ends came to 13 bases. The length of the CDR3 is 15 residues. The CDR3 sequence: CASSLRVGGHNEQFF. For the CDR3, the DNA is TGTGCCAGCAGCTTGAGGGTCGGGGGACACAATGAGCAGTTCTTC.

The chain couples TRBV7-9 to TRBJ2-7; 8 bases are a match to TRBD1. The CDR3 runs 12 residues. The J segment lost 6 bases and the V segment lost 6 bases, leaving 4 bases of the junction unmatched. Germline-derived CDR1 and CDR2 are SEHNR and FQNEAQ (reference sequence). CDR3 in amino acids: CASRPTGGEQYF. The CDR3 DNA follows: TGTGCCAGCAGACCCACAGGGGGCGAGCAGTACTTC.

The chain carries TRBV7-6 and TRBJ1-5, with D perhaps TRBD1 (6 bases). The V end lost 5 bases, the J end lost 3 bases, and 8 bases lay between the germline ends. The CDR3 is made up of 13 amino acids. Germline values: CDR1 SGHVS, CDR2 FNYEAQ. CDR3 nucleotides: TGTGCCAGCAGCCCAGGGGACAATCAGCCCCAGCATTTT. Encoded protein: CASSPGDNQPQHF.